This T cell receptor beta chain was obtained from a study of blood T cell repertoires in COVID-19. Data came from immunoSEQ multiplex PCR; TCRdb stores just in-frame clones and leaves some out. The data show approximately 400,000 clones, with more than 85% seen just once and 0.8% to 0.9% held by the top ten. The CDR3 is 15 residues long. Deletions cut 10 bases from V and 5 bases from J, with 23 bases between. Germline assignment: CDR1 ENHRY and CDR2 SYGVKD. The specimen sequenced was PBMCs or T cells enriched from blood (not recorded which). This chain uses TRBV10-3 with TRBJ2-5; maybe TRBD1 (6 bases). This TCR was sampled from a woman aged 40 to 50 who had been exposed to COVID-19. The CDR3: CATNPSVGAKETQYF. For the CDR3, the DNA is TGTGCCACCAATCCGTCGGTGGGGGCTAAGGAGACCCAGTACTTC.